These T cell receptor beta chains were read from a single sample in a study of memory CD4+ T cells and cytomegalovirus serostatus. Profiled with immunoSEQ multiplex PCR; TCRdb holds only in-frame clones, not every one. The data hold tens of thousands of clones, with approximately 78% observed a single time. The sample taken for sequencing was memory CD4+ T cells from blood. These receptor sequences come from an adult in good health and CMV-seronegative. The CDR3 runs from the conserved cysteine through the conserved F or W. The D gene is left open where the match is weak. Clone size is not always given. Where it is, it says once, few, many or a class for expanded clones.

TRBV2,.,TRBJ2-2,.,CASSYSNSNTGELFF,TGTGCCAGCAGTTATTCTAACTCGAACACCGGGGAGCTGTTTTTT
TRBV30,.,TRBJ2-6,.,CAWSTGLGANVLTF,TGTGCCTGGAGTACAGGGCTTGGGGCCAACGTCCTGACTTTC
TRBV5-4,.,TRBJ2-5,.,CASSRWSGQETQYF,TGTGCCAGCAGCAGGTGGTCGGGCCAAGAGACCCAGTACTTC
TRBV2,.,TRBJ2-2,.,CATRGTGELFF,TGTGCCACCCGAGGTACCGGGGAGCTGTTTTTT
TRBV2,.,TRBJ2-1,TRBD2,CASDGPAGNGEQFF,TGTGCCAGCGATGGCCCAGCGGGGAACGGTGAGCAGTTCTTC
TRBV19,.,TRBJ2-7,.,CASDVWGPIPYEQYF,TGTGCCAGTGATGTCTGGGGTCCTATCCCCTACGAGCAGTACTTC
TRBV10-1,.,TRBJ1-5,.,CASREGGGGNQPQHF,TGCGCCAGCCGAGAAGGGGGAGGGGGTAATCAGCCCCAGCATTTT
TRBV2,.,TRBJ2-3,TRBD2,CASSGGGGWGDTQYF,TGTGCCAGCAGTGGCGGGGGGGGCTGGGGAGATACGCAGTATTTT
TRBV6-6,.,TRBJ1-2,.,CASSLDFSYGYTF,TGTGCCAGCAGTTTAGACTTCAGCTATGGCTACACCTTC
TRBV6-5,.,TRBJ2-7,.,CASSPRGTYEQYF,TGTGCCAGCAGCCCGCGGGGTACCTACGAGCAGTACTTC
TRBV30,once,TRBJ1-5,.,CAWSVRSGQPQHF,TGTGCCTGGAGTGTACGGTCGGGTCAGCCCCAGCATTTT
TRBV27,few,TRBJ2-7,.,CASSPQGNEQYF,TGTGCCAGCAGTCCACAGGGAAACGAGCAGTACTTC
TRBV10-3,.,TRBJ2-3,.,CATGGLGLEDTQYF,TGTGCCACCGGAGGGTTAGGGTTAGAAGATACGCAGTATTTT
TRBV10-3,.,TRBJ2-7,.,CAISGGQPWEYEQYF,TGTGCCATCAGCGGGGGACAGCCATGGGAGTACGAGCAGTACTTC
TRBV10-3,once,TRBJ1-2,TRBD1,CATVPGQGMGYTF,TGTGCCACTGTACCGGGACAGGGGATGGGCTACACCTTC
TRBV29-1,few,TRBJ2-5,.,CSVAQETQYF,TGCAGCGTTGCACAAGAGACCCAGTACTTC